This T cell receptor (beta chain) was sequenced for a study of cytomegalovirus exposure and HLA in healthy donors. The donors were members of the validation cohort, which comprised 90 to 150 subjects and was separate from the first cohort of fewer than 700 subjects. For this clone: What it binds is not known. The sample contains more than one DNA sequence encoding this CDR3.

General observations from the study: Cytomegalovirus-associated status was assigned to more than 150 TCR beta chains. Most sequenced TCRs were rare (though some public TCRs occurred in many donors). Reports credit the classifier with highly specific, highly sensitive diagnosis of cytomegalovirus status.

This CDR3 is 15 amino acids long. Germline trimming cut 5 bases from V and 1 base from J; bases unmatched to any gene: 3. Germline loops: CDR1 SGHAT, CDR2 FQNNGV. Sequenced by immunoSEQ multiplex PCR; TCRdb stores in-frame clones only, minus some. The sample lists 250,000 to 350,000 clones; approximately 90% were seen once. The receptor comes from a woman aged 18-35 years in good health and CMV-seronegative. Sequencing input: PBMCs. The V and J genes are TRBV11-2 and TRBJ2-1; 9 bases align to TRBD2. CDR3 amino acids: CASSPTSGSYNEQFF. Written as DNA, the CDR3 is TGTGCCAGCAGCCCCACTAGCGGGTCCTACAATGAGCAGTTCTTC.